A selection of T cell receptor beta chains follows, all from one sample in a study of CXCR3 chemokines and chemotherapy response in bladder cancer. TCRdb analysed the PCR reads with MiXCR anew, one entry per CDR3 protein. This sample has some 2,900 distinct CDR3 sequences, with around a tenth found just once. The specimen was obtained from a patient whose treatment included neoadjuvant chemotherapy. These receptor sequences come from a human donor with bladder cancer that responded to neoadjuvant chemotherapy. The CDR3 runs from the conserved cysteine through the conserved F or W. A D gene is named only where the DNA matches it firmly. A row's size may be missing; if present it is once, few, many or a size class.

D,size,J,V,DNA,CDR3
TRBD2,many,TRBJ2-3,TRBV7-9,TGTGCCAGCAGCTTCGGACTAGCGGGGGGGGGAGGGTCCACAGATACGCAGTATTTT,CASSFGLAGGGGSTDTQYF
TRBD2,.,TRBJ2-7,TRBV18,TGTGCCAGCTCACCTCTCGCAGGGACTAGCGGAACCTACGAGCAGTACTTC,CASSPLAGTSGTYEQYF
.,many,TRBJ2-7,TRBV6-2/TRBV6-3,TGTGCCAGCACAGGGGTCCCTGCCTACGAGCAGTACTTC,CASTGVPAYEQYF
TRBD1,many,TRBJ1-2,TRBV18,TGTGCCAGCTCACCGCAGGGACAGTATGGCTATGGCTACACCTTC,CASSPQGQYGYGYTF
.,.,TRBJ2-7,TRBV9,TGTGCCAGCAGCGTAGCTCCGGCCGTACCCTACGAGCAGTACTTC,CASSVAPAVPYEQYF
.,many,TRBJ2-1,TRBV18,TGTGCCAGCTCACCGCAAGGACTTTTCACCTACAATGAGCAGTTCTTC,CASSPQGLFTYNEQFF
.,many,TRBJ1-6,TRBV7-3,TGTGCCAGCAGCTTAGGTGGGACAACTTTGGGGTCACCCCTCCACTTT,CASSLGGTTLGSPLHF
TRBD2,many,TRBJ2-3,TRBV6-5,TGTGCCAGCAGTGCCCTAGCGGGGGGGCTCACAGATACGCAGTATTTT,CASSALAGGLTDTQYF
TRBD1,medium-sized,TRBJ1-6,TRBV19,TGTGCCAGTAGTATTATACAGGGGAGTAATTCACCCCTCCACTTT,CASSIIQGSNSPLHF
.,medium-sized,TRBJ2-6,TRBV7-2,TGTGCCAGCAGCTTAGCCCGGGTTGGGGCCAACGTCCTGACTTTC,CASSLARVGANVLTF
.,many,TRBJ2-1,TRBV27,TGTGCCAGCAGTTTATCGGGAGATTACAATGAGCAGTTCTTC,CASSLSGDYNEQFF
.,many,TRBJ1-4,TRBV18,TGTGCCAGCTCACCCGCAGGCCGTGGTGAAAAACTGTTTTTT,CASSPAGRGEKLFF
.,few,TRBJ2-5,TRBV10-1,TGCGCCAGCAGTGGAGGACATCCAACAGAAGAGACCCAGTACTTC,CASSGGHPTEETQYF
.,medium-sized,TRBJ2-6,TRBV7-2,TGTGCCAGCAGCACCGGACGGATCTCTGGGGCCAACGTCCTGACTTTC,CASSTGRISGANVLTF
.,many,TRBJ2-6,TRBV15,TGTGCCACCAGCAGGGACAGTTTCTCTGGGGCCAACGTCCTGACTTTC,CATSRDSFSGANVLTF
.,many,TRBJ2-5,TRBV12-5,TGTGCTAGTGGTTTGGTACGGGCGGGAGAGACCCAGTACTTC,CASGLVRAGETQYF
.,many,TRBJ2-1,TRBV11-2,TGTGCCAGCAGCTTAGAGTGGGGCAATGAGCAGTTCTTC,CASSLEWGNEQFF
.,medium-sized,TRBJ2-1,TRBV18,TGTGCCAGCTCACCACGGGGGGAGCGTCACGGGTTCTTC,CASSPRGERHGFF